This T cell receptor beta chain was captured by sequencing in a study of cytomegalovirus exposure and HLA in healthy donors. Overall study findings and caveats: In a later analysis, TCR beta V- and J-gene trimming was associated with a missense DCLRE1C variant.

As regards this clone: Its target is unknown.

V was clipped by 7 bases and J by 8 bases, with 21 bases between them. Germline CDR1 reads SGHDT; CDR2 reads YYEEEE. This CDR3 is built from 14 residues. With 60 Vbeta and 13 Jbeta primers, the PCR was carried out. Data came from immunoSEQ multiplex PCR; TCRdb stores just in-frame clones and leaves some out. The sample holds 150,000 or so clones, just under 75% seen once. Donors were nominally healthy when sampled, though unrecorded immune exposures were likely. J is TRBJ1-2 and V is TRBV5-6, with a tentative D call TRBD1 (5 bases). The sequence derives from a young woman in good health and CMV-seronegative. The sequenced sample consisted of PBMCs. CDR3 residues: CASSEGRALSGYTF. CDR3 DNA: TGTGCCAGCTCGGAGGGGAGGGCCCTTAGCGGCTACACCTTC.